The rows below give T cell receptor beta chains drawn from one sample of a study of early T cells in non-severe SARS-CoV-2 infection. TCRdb reanalysed the 5' RACE reads using MiXCR and keeps one entry per CDR3 protein. The sample yields 65,000 to 75,000 distinct CDR3 sequences, about 9.9% seen once. Sequencing was carried out using whole blood. All receptors come from an adult who was a healthcare worker with PCR-confirmed SARS-CoV-2 infection or an uninfected control (not recorded which). The CDR3 runs from the conserved cysteine through the conserved F or W. The D gene is left open where the match is weak. Not every row has a clone size; where given, it reads once, few, many or a size class.

v_call	clone_size	d_call	j_call	cdr3_aa	cdr3_nt
TRBV6-6	few	-	TRBJ1-1	CASTSISLNTEAFF	TGTGCCAGCACCTCCATTTCCCTGAACACTGAAGCTTTCTTT
TRBV7-8	many	-	TRBJ1-1	CASRPGGATEAFF	TGTGCCAGCAGGCCGGGCGGGGCCACTGAAGCTTTCTTT
TRBV5-4	many	TRBD1	TRBJ2-7	CASSFGGTGAYEQYF	TGTGCCAGCAGCTTTGGCGGGACAGGGGCCTACGAGCAGTACTTC
TRBV12-3/TRBV12-4	many	TRBD1	TRBJ2-1	CASSQGTGNWEFF	TGTGCCAGCAGCCAGGGGACAGGGAACTGGGAGTTCTTC
TRBV6-2/TRBV6-3	-	-	TRBJ2-2	CASSYSGTSTTGELFF	TGTGCCAGCAGTTACAGTGGGACTTCTACCACCGGGGAGCTGTTTTTT
TRBV20-1	many	-	TRBJ2-7	CSARLVYEQYF	TGCAGTGCTAGATTGGTCTACGAGCAGTACTTC
TRBV28	-	-	TRBJ2-5	CASSSRPGRGPGETQYF	TGTGCCAGCAGTTCCCGTCCGGGGAGAGGGCCAGGAGAGACCCAGTACTTC
TRBV4-2	many	TRBD2	TRBJ2-7	CASSQGGGPREKYF	TGTGCCAGCAGCCAAGGGGGGGGACCCAGGGAAAAGTACTTC
TRBV7-2	-	-	TRBJ1-5	CASSPRSNQPQHF	TGTGCCAGCAGCCCCCGTAGCAATCAGCCCCAGCATTTT
TRBV5-1	-	TRBD2	TRBJ2-1	CASSSGLARRDEQFF	TGCGCCAGCAGCTCCGGACTAGCCCGGAGGGATGAGCAGTTCTTC
TRBV19	few	-	TRBJ2-5	CASSPLSGIQETQYF	TGTGCCAGTAGTCCACTTAGCGGAATTCAAGAGACCCAGTACTTC
TRBV27	many	-	TRBJ2-5	CASEWPTSTNQETQYF	TGTGCCAGCGAATGGCCCACGTCGACAAACCAAGAGACCCAGTACTTC
TRBV18	many	TRBD2	TRBJ2-3	CASSPSPGLRADTQYF	TGTGCCAGCTCACCTTCTCCGGGACTAAGAGCAGATACGCAGTATTTT
TRBV4-1	many	-	TRBJ2-1	CASSLYEHHSYNEQFF	TGCGCCAGCAGCCTCTATGAGCACCATTCATACAATGAGCAGTTCTTC
TRBV11-2	few	-	TRBJ2-7	CASSGETYEQYF	TGTGCCAGCAGCGGTGAGACCTACGAGCAGTACTTC
TRBV12-3/TRBV12-4	many	-	TRBJ2-2	CASSQGTGELFF	TGTGCCAGCTCTCAGGGGACCGGGGAGCTGTTTTTT
TRBV18	few	TRBD1	TRBJ1-5	CASSPQSGVGQGANQPQHF	TGTGCCAGCTCACCTCAGTCAGGGGTAGGACAGGGGGCAAATCAGCCCCAGCATTTT
TRBV6-1	many	TRBD2	TRBJ2-1	CASSTSGGIIEQFF	TGTGCCAGCAGTACTAGCGGGGGGATTATTGAGCAGTTCTTC
TRBV14	-	TRBD1	TRBJ2-7	CASSQTGTGSREQYF	TGTGCCAGCAGCCAAACCGGGACAGGGAGTAGAGAGCAGTACTTC
TRBV3-1	many	TRBD1	TRBJ2-1	CASSRQGSYNEQFF	TGTGCCAGCAGTCGACAGGGATCCTACAATGAGCAGTTCTTC
TRBV6-1	few	-	TRBJ1-5	CASSLDLASVFEPQHF	TGTGCCAGCAGTCTGGATTTGGCCTCCGTTTTTGAGCCCCAGCATTTT
TRBV20-1	-	TRBD2	TRBJ2-1	CRPWTSGYNEQFF	TGCAGGCCTTGGACTAGCGGCTACAATGAGCAGTTCTTC
TRBV28	many	-	TRBJ2-7	CASSLLGGEQYF	TGTGCCAGCAGTTTATTAGGGGGAGAGCAGTACTTC
TRBV7-2	many	-	TRBJ1-2	CASSLPARGSGYTF	TGTGCCAGCAGCTTACCCGCCAGGGGCTCCGGCTACACCTTC
TRBV29-1	many	-	TRBJ1-1	CSVRLGEGSEAFF	TGCAGCGTTCGGTTAGGGGAGGGTTCTGAAGCTTTCTTT
TRBV28	-	-	TRBJ1-1	CASRQGWNTEAFF	TGTGCCAGCAGACAGGGATGGAACACTGAAGCTTTCTTT
TRBV9	many	TRBD1	TRBJ1-6	CASSSGTVNSPLHF	TGTGCCAGCAGCTCCGGGACAGTCAATTCACCCCTCCACTTT
TRBV9	few	TRBD1	TRBJ2-3	CASSPWTGPSTDTQYF	TGTGCCAGCAGCCCTTGGACAGGACCATCTACAGATACGCAGTATTTT
TRBV18	-	TRBD2	TRBJ2-1	CASSPPGLAPEQFF	TGTGCCAGCTCACCACCGGGACTAGCTCCGGAGCAGTTCTTC
TRBV6-1	many	-	TRBJ2-3	CASSELQIPTDTQYF	TGTGCCAGCAGTGAACTTCAGATTCCTACAGATACGCAGTATTTT